This TCR beta chain originates from a study of long-term antiretroviral therapy in people with HIV. On the study more broadly: Collection of the earliest samples took place about a decade ahead of the 2015 immediate-ART recommendation.

Study-wide results and limits: Subsequent to ART, diversity was augmented yet persisted below that of transplant donor controls. Participants lacked recorded data on ART adherence, viral resistance or therapy changes. HIV repertoires spanned tighter CDR3 length ranges than controls did.

Version v3.0 of the immunoSEQ assay ran at survey level. Using immunoSEQ multiplex PCR, the repertoire was profiled, and TCRdb retains in-frame clones only, with some absent. The sample lists over 35,000 clones, 70% to 90% occurring once. Comments on this clone: The antigen is not known.

The input for sequencing was unsorted PBMCs, taken just before starting antiretroviral therapy. The clonotype originates from a woman between 18 and 29 years old with HIV.

The CDR3 DNA follows: TGTGCCAGCAGCTTTACTAGCGGGTACAATGAGCAGTTCTTC. Protein: CASSFTSGYNEQFF. The chain employs TRBV9 and TRBJ2-1, with 9 bases that match TRBD2. Looked up from germline, CDR1 is SGDLS and CDR2 is YYNGEE. With 4 bases clipped from V and 4 bases from J, the junction kept 3 bases outside the gene matches. The length of the CDR3 is 14 residues.